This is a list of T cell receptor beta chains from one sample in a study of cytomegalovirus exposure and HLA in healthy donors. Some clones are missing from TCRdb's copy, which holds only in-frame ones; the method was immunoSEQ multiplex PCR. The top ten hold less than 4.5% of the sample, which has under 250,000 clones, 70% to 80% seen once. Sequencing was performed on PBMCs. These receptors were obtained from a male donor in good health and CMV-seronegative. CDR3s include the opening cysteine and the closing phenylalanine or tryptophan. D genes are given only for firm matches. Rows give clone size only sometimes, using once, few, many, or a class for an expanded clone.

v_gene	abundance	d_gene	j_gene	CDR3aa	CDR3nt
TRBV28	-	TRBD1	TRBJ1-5	CASRLQGVLNQPQHF	TGTGCCAGCAGGCTACAGGGGGTACTAAATCAGCCCCAGCATTTT
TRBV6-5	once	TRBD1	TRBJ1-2	CASSRGQGLGYTF	TGTGCCAGCAGTAGAGGACAGGGGTTGGGCTACACCTTC
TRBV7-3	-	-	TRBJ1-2	CASSLKGEGYYGYTF	TGTGCCAGCAGCTTAAAAGGGGAAGGGTACTATGGCTACACCTTC
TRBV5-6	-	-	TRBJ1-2	CASSSGGLDYGYTF	TGTGCCAGCAGCTCTGGGGGCCTCGACTATGGCTACACCTTC
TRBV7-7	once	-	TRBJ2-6	CASSLLGRGSGANVLTF	TGTGCTAGCAGCTTACTGGGTCGGGGATCTGGGGCCAACGTCCTGACTTTC
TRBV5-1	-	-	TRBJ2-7	CASSSEPGPLGEQYF	TGCGCCAGCAGCTCAGAGCCAGGGCCCCTGGGGGAGCAGTACTTC
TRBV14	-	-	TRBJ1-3	CASSQERVGNTIYF	TGTGCCAGCAGCCAAGAGCGGGTTGGAAACACCATATATTTT
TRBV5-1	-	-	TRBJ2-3	CASRRSGGTDTQYF	TGCGCCAGCAGACGGTCCGGTGGCACAGATACGCAGTATTTT
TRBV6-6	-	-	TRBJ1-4	CASIFHPEREKLFF	TGTGCCAGCATCTTTCACCCTGAGCGGGAAAAACTGTTTTTT
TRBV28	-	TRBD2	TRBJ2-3	CAGSLSGGLHTQYF	TGTGCCGGCAGTTTATCCGGGGGACTACACACGCAGTATTTT
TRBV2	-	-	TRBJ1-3	CASKGVLSSGNTIYF	TGTGCCAGCAAGGGAGTCTTGAGCTCTGGAAACACCATATATTTT
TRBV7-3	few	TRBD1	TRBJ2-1	CASSRDRGSHNEQFF	TGTGCCAGCAGCCGTGACAGGGGCTCCCACAATGAGCAGTTCTTC
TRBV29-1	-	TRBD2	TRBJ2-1	CSVGGRRDDFYNEQFF	TGCAGCGTGGGGGGGAGGAGGGATGACTTCTACAATGAGCAGTTCTTC
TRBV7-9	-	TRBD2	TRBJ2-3	CASSPSGRVIDTQYF	TGTGCCAGCAGCCCTAGCGGGAGGGTGATAGATACGCAGTATTTT
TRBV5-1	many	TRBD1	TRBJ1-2	CASRAGTGSHYGYTF	TGCGCCAGCAGGGCCGGGACAGGGTCACACTATGGCTACACCTTC
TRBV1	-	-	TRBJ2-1	CTSSRSPTSGPYNEQFF	TGCACCAGCAGCCGCAGCCCCACTAGCGGACCCTACAATGAGCAGTTCTTC
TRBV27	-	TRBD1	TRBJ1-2	CASSLYAVRQGDGYTF	TGTGCCAGCAGTTTATACGCAGTTCGACAGGGTGATGGCTACACCTTC
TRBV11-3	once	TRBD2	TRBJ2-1	CASSFSGRARIDEQFF	TGTGCCAGCAGCTTTAGTGGGAGGGCCCGCATCGATGAGCAGTTCTTC
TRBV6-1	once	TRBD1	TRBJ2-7	CASSEVPTGVAGQYF	TGTGCCAGCAGTGAGGTTCCAACAGGGGTCGCGGGGCAGTACTTC
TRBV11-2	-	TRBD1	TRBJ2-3	CASSLGVTGGRTDTQYF	TGTGCCAGCAGCTTAGGGGTCACAGGGGGTCGCACAGATACGCAGTATTTT
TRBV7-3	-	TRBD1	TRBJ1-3	CASSSGQGFSGNTIYF	TGTGCCAGCAGCTCGGGACAGGGCTTCTCTGGAAACACCATATATTTT
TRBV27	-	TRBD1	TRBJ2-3	CASSSRDRGLDTQYF	TGTGCCAGCAGTTCGAGGGACAGGGGCCTTGATACGCAGTATTTT
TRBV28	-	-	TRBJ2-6	CASSLSGAWANVLTF	TGTGCCAGCAGTTTGTCGGGAGCTTGGGCCAACGTCCTGACTTTC
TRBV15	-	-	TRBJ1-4	CATSTATNEKLFF	TGTGCCACCAGCACCGCAACTAATGAAAAACTGTTTTTT
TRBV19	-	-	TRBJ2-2	CASSIIITGELFF	TGTGCCAGTAGTATAATTATTACCGGGGAGCTGTTTTTT
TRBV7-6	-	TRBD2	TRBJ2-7	CASSLAIPGLAGANSYEQYF	TGTGCCAGCAGCTTAGCAATCCCGGGACTAGCGGGGGCCAACTCCTACGAGCAGTACTTC
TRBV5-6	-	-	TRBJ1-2	CASSLLWGGYGYTF	TGTGCCAGCAGCTTGCTCTGGGGAGGCTATGGCTACACCTTC
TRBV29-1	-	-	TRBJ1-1	CSVEVRGPATGAFF	TGCAGCGTTGAGGTGAGAGGGCCGGCGACTGGAGCTTTCTTT
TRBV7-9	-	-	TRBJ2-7	CSSEGVSYEQYF	TGTTCCAGCGAAGGAGTTTCCTACGAGCAGTACTTC
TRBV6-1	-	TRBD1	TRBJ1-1	CASSGDRELNTEAFF	TGTGCCAGCAGTGGGGACAGGGAATTGAACACTGAAGCTTTCTTT
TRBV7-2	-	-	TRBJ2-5	CASSSHAGATAQYF	TGTGCCAGCAGCTCCCACGCGGGCGCTACTGCCCAGTACTTC
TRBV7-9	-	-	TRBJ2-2	CASSIDSDTGELFF	TGTGCCAGCAGCATCGACAGTGACACCGGGGAGCTGTTTTTT
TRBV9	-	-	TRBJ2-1	CASSPRLSGSYNEQFF	TGTGCCAGCAGCCCCCGTCTAAGCGGCTCCTACAATGAGCAGTTCTTC
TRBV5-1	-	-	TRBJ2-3	CASSPGVGGSTDTQYF	TGCGCCAGCAGCCCGGGGGTCGGCGGTAGCACAGATACGCAGTATTTT
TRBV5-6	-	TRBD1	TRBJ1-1	CASSFPSRGPEAFF	TGTGCCAGCAGCTTTCCCTCCAGGGGGCCTGAAGCTTTCTTT
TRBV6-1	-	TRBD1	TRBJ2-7	CASSERDRDITAYEQYF	TGTGCCAGCAGTGAGCGGGACAGGGACATTACGGCCTACGAGCAGTACTTC
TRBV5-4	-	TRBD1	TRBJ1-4	CASSPNRQGVELFF	TGTGCCAGCAGCCCGAACCGACAGGGAGTAGAGCTGTTTTTT
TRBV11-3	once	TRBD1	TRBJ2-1	CASSGDSPLEQFF	TGTGCCAGCAGCGGGGACAGCCCCTTGGAGCAGTTCTTC
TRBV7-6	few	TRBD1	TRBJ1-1	CASSGAGGAGGMNTEAFF	TGTGCCAGCAGCGGAGCAGGGGGCGCCGGGGGGATGAACACTGAAGCTTTCTTT
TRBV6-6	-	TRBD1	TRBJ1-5	CASSYGQGNQPQHF	TGTGCCAGCAGTTACGGACAGGGCAATCAGCCCCAGCATTTT
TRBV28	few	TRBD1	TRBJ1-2	CASRSHRGRSYGYTF	TGTGCCAGCAGATCTCACAGGGGGCGGTCTTATGGCTACACCTTC
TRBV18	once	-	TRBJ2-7	CASSPVGLGGSTYSYEQYF	TGTGCCAGCTCGCCGGTCGGTTTAGGAGGCTCCACATACTCCTACGAGCAGTACTTC
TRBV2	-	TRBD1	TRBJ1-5	CASHDRGLVQPQHF	TGTGCCAGCCACGACAGGGGGCTCGTTCAGCCCCAGCATTTT
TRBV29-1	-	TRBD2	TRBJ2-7	CSVEDPGGSYEQYF	TGCAGCGTTGAGGATCCGGGGGGTTCCTACGAGCAGTACTTC
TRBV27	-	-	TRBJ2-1	CASSSGRGEGRDEQFF	TGTGCCAGCAGCTCCGGAAGGGGGGAGGGCCGCGATGAGCAGTTCTTC
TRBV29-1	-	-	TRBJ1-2	CSVEDRLNYGYTF	TGCAGCGTTGAAGATCGACTGAACTATGGCTACACCTTC
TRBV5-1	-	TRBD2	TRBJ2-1	CASSRTSGSTYNEQFF	TGCGCCAGCAGCCGGACTAGCGGGAGCACCTACAATGAGCAGTTCTTC
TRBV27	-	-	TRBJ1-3	CASSFRRTGIGNTIYF	TGTGCCAGCAGCTTCCGTAGAACAGGGATCGGAAACACCATATATTTT
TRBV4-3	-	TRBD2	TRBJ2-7	CASSQQSGRPSYEQYF	TGCGCCAGCAGCCAACAAAGCGGGAGGCCCTCCTACGAGCAGTACTTC
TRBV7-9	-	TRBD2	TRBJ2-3	CSSSLALASGSGTDTQYF	TGTTCCAGCAGCTTAGCCCTAGCTAGCGGGAGCGGCACAGATACGCAGTATTTT
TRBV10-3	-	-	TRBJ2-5	CAISESGGETQYF	TGTGCCATCAGTGAGTCAGGGGGAGAGACCCAGTACTTC